This T cell receptor (beta chain) comes out of a study of blood T cell repertoires in COVID-19. Background on the study: The origin of the acute and convalescent COVID-19 samples was the United States, Italy and Spain. T cells, B-cell-depleted T cells, or PBMCs provided the cDNA or gDNA that served as material.

V was clipped by 2 bases and J by 3 bases; unmatched bases: 3. The CDR3 spans 15 residues. Germline V gene sequence: CDR1 KGHSH, CDR2 LQKENI. Authors' methods: Estimation of nucleated cell counts was performed using reference gene primer amplification. Sequenced by immunoSEQ multiplex PCR; TCRdb stores in-frame clones only, minus some. The DNA gave D and trimming, while V, J and clone size come from that table. This sample has about 200,000 clones, with 75% to 90% found just once. This chain uses TRBV18 with TRBJ2-1; 8 bases align to TRBD1. The receptor was derived from a middle-aged woman with acute or convalescent COVID-19. Input material: peripheral blood. CDR3 in DNA: TGTGCCAGCTCACCAAGACAGGGGCACTACAATGAGCAGTTCTTC. It yields the protein CASSPRQGHYNEQFF.